Listed below are T cell receptor beta chains from one sample, sequenced in a study of T cell changes during pregnancy in multiple sclerosis. Some clones are missing from TCRdb's copy, which holds only in-frame ones; the method was immunoSEQ multiplex PCR. The sample includes around 100,000 clones, around 90% seen only once; the top ten take around 1.2%. The specimen comprised peripheral blood, sampled in the second trimester of pregnancy. The receptors derive from a female donor with multiple sclerosis, enrolled in a pregnancy study. CDR3s include the opening cysteine and the closing phenylalanine or tryptophan. The D gene is left open where the match is weak. Clone size is stated in some rows and not others, as once, few, many or a class when expanded.

J: TRBJ1-3; size: -; D: -; V: TRBV5-1; CDR3: CASSFGSSGNTIYF; DNA: TGCGCCAGCAGCTTTGGGAGCTCTGGAAACACCATATATTTT
J: TRBJ2-1; size: -; D: TRBD1; V: TRBV10-3; CDR3: CAISADRAYNEQFF; DNA: TGTGCCATCAGTGCAGACAGGGCCTACAATGAGCAGTTCTTC
J: TRBJ2-1; size: -; D: TRBD1; V: TRBV7-6; CDR3: CASSPGGGTGNNEQFF; DNA: TGTGCCAGCAGCCCCGGAGGCGGGACAGGGAACAATGAGCAGTTCTTC
J: TRBJ2-1; size: -; D: TRBD1; V: TRBV6-1; CDR3: CASSVTTGQADNEQFF; DNA: TGTGCCAGCAGTGTAACCACCGGACAGGCGGACAATGAGCAGTTCTTC
J: TRBJ1-2; size: -; D: -; V: TRBV10-3; CDR3: CAISESTGSNYGYTF; DNA: TGTGCCATCAGTGAGTCAACAGGGTCGAACTATGGCTACACCTTC
J: TRBJ1-3; size: -; D: TRBD1; V: TRBV7-2; CDR3: CASSTRQGSGNTIYF; DNA: TGTGCCAGCAGCACCCGACAGGGCTCTGGAAACACCATATATTTT
J: TRBJ2-7; size: -; D: -; V: TRBV2; CDR3: CDGQSYEQYF; DNA: TGCGACGGACAGTCCTACGAGCAGTACTTC
J: TRBJ2-7; size: -; D: TRBD1; V: TRBV9; CDR3: CASSQGTETYEQYF; DNA: TGTGCCAGCAGCCAGGGGACAGAAACCTACGAGCAGTACTTC
J: TRBJ1-2; size: -; D: -; V: TRBV18; CDR3: CASSPRTASTSRGYTF; DNA: TGTGCCAGCTCACCGCGGACAGCAAGTACCTCCCGTGGCTACACCTTC
J: TRBJ2-1; size: -; D: TRBD2; V: TRBV7-9; CDR3: CASSRGRTSVYNEQFF; DNA: TGTGCCAGCAGCCGGGGTAGGACTAGCGTATACAATGAGCAGTTCTTC
J: TRBJ1-1; size: -; D: -; V: TRBV30; CDR3: CAWNLQGGNGVAFF; DNA: TGTGCCTGGAATCTCCAGGGAGGTAATGGCGTAGCTTTCTTT
J: TRBJ2-7; size: -; D: TRBD1; V: TRBV5-1; CDR3: CASSSTTGASDEQYF; DNA: TGCGCCAGCAGCTCGACGACAGGGGCCTCAGACGAGCAGTACTTC
J: TRBJ1-2; size: once; D: -; V: TRBV6-1; CDR3: CASSEGGIRLYGYTF; DNA: TGTGCCAGCAGTGAAGGCGGGATCAGGCTATATGGCTACACCTTC
J: TRBJ1-2; size: -; D: -; V: TRBV19; CDR3: CASRRQTGNYGYTF; DNA: TGTGCCAGTAGACGACAGACAGGAAACTATGGCTACACCTTC
J: TRBJ2-5; size: -; D: -; V: TRBV7-8; CDR3: CASSLVQGPETQYF; DNA: TGTGCCAGCAGCTTAGTCCAGGGTCCAGAGACCCAGTACTTC
J: TRBJ2-1; size: once; D: TRBD2; V: TRBV14; CDR3: CASNPSGRSYNEQFF; DNA: TGTGCCAGCAACCCTAGCGGGAGGTCCTACAATGAGCAGTTCTTC
J: TRBJ2-5; size: once; D: -; V: TRBV4-2; CDR3: CASSQYQTGQETQYF; DNA: TGTGCCAGCAGCCAATACCAAACAGGGCAGGAGACCCAGTACTTC
J: TRBJ2-3; size: -; D: -; V: TRBV10-3; CDR3: CAISEIADTQYF; DNA: TGTGCCATCAGTGAGATCGCAGATACGCAGTATTTT
J: TRBJ2-3; size: -; D: TRBD2; V: TRBV30; CDR3: CAWRTSGKGDTQYF; DNA: TGTGCCTGGAGGACTAGCGGGAAAGGGGATACGCAGTATTTT
J: TRBJ2-7; size: -; D: -; V: TRBV21-1; CDR3: CASSAGTSREDCYEQYF; DNA: TGTGCCAGCAGCGCCGGGACTAGCAGGGAGGATTGCTACGAGCAGTACTTC
J: TRBJ1-2; size: -; D: -; V: TRBV20-1; CDR3: CSALLSYGYTF; DNA: TGCAGTGCTCTACTTTCGTATGGCTACACCTTC
J: TRBJ2-2; size: -; D: -; V: TRBV4-2; CDR3: CASSQLATGELFF; DNA: TGTGCCAGCAGCCAGCTAGCGACCGGGGAGCTGTTTTTT
J: TRBJ1-2; size: -; D: TRBD1; V: TRBV15; CDR3: CATSRQGDGYTF; DNA: TGTGCCACCAGCCGACAGGGGGATGGCTACACCTTC
J: TRBJ2-1; size: -; D: TRBD2; V: TRBV7-3; CDR3: CASSPVAGGPHEQFF; DNA: TGTGCCAGCAGCCCTGTAGCGGGAGGGCCGCACGAGCAGTTCTTC
J: TRBJ1-2; size: -; D: TRBD1; V: TRBV27; CDR3: CASRRTGVGSYGYTF; DNA: TGTGCCAGCAGACGGACAGGGGTTGGTAGCTATGGCTACACCTTC
J: TRBJ2-2; size: once; D: -; V: TRBV7-3; CDR3: CASSFSNTGELFF; DNA: TGTGCCAGCAGCTTTTCTAACACCGGGGAGCTGTTTTTT
J: TRBJ2-7; size: -; D: TRBD1; V: TRBV5-1; CDR3: CASSPAGTGVGEQYF; DNA: TGCGCCAGCAGCCCCGCCGGGACAGGGGTGGGCGAGCAGTACTTC
J: TRBJ1-4; size: -; D: -; V: TRBV6-5; CDR3: CASSYAGATNEKLFF; DNA: TGTGCCAGCAGTTACGCGGGGGCAACTAATGAAAAACTGTTTTTT
J: TRBJ2-1; size: -; D: -; V: TRBV2; CDR3: CASSESPRGSGEQFF; DNA: TGTGCCAGCAGTGAAAGTCCTAGGGGGTCGGGCGAGCAGTTCTTC
J: TRBJ2-3; size: -; D: -; V: TRBV5-1; CDR3: CASSSDGGPGDTQYF; DNA: TGCGCCAGCAGCTCCGACGGCGGCCCGGGAGATACGCAGTATTTT
J: TRBJ1-2; size: -; D: TRBD1; V: TRBV6-1; CDR3: CASSATTTGGYGYTF; DNA: TGTGCCAGCAGTGCTACCACGACAGGGGGCTATGGCTACACCTTC
J: TRBJ1-3; size: -; D: -; V: TRBV29-1; CDR3: CSATAGGNTIYF; DNA: TGCAGCGCCACGGCGGGTGGAAACACCATATATTTT
J: TRBJ2-5; size: -; D: TRBD2; V: TRBV7-3; CDR3: CASSSSGGSQETQYF; DNA: TGTGCCAGCAGCTCTAGCGGGGGATCCCAAGAGACCCAGTACTTC
J: TRBJ2-2; size: -; D: TRBD2; V: TRBV5-4; CDR3: CASSSGTSVTGELFF; DNA: TGTGCCAGCAGCTCCGGGACTAGCGTTACCGGGGAGCTGTTTTTT
J: TRBJ2-3; size: once; D: -; V: TRBV27; CDR3: CASSLTGTFTDTQYF; DNA: TGTGCCAGCAGTTTGACGGGAACATTCACAGATACGCAGTATTTT
J: TRBJ1-4; size: -; D: -; V: TRBV28; CDR3: CASSLTGQPLFF; DNA: TGTGCCAGCAGTTTAACAGGACAGCCACTGTTTTTT
J: TRBJ2-5; size: -; D: -; V: TRBV6-6; CDR3: CASSYSTGWETQYF; DNA: TGTGCCAGCAGCTACTCCACAGGGTGGGAGACCCAGTACTTC